Following are 15 T cell receptor beta chains from one sample sequenced in a study of blood T cell repertoires in COVID-19. Produced via immunoSEQ multiplex PCR; TCRdb's table is partial and in-frame only. The table has 220,000 or so clones, 80% to 95% seen once; the top ten hold 0.7% to 0.85%. The sequenced sample consisted of peripheral blood. The receptors come from a man in his 60s with COVID-19, enrolled during active disease.

This clone came up a few times. This sequence joins TRBV25-1 and TRBJ1-2; the D gene is possibly TRBD1 (6 bases). V lost 7 bases, J lost 8 bases, and 14 bases lay in between. The CDR3 length is 12 residues. CDR1 and CDR2 from the germline V gene are MGHDK and SYGVNS. The CDR3 nucleotides read TGTGCCAGCAAACAGGGTCATGAAGGCTACACCTTC. The encoded protein is CASKQGHEGYTF.

This clone was detected only once. The rearrangement joins TRBV6-2 or TRBV6-3 to TRBJ1-1; possibly TRBD1 for D (5 bases). The germline V gene encodes CDR1 MNHEY and CDR2 SVGEGT. Trimming stripped 0 bases from V and 1 base from J, with 27 bases between. This CDR3 region has 21 residues. The CDR3, as DNA: TGTGCCAGCAGTTACTCGATTTCAGGACTAACACCGGGACTCAAGAACACTGAAGCTTTCTTT. It encodes CASSYSISGLTPGLKNTEAFF.

The chain has TRBV11-2 and TRBJ2-3, with 7 bases identical to TRBD1. Germline V gene lookup returns CDR1 SGHAT and CDR2 FQNNGV. The CDR3 is 15 amino acids. The V gene end was trimmed by 5 bases and the J gene end by 1 base; junction bases not matched to a gene: 6. The CDR3: CASSPTGDGTDTQYF. DNA of the CDR3: TGTGCCAGCAGCCCAACAGGGGACGGCACAGATACGCAGTATTTT. The variable domain in full, completed from reference TRBV11-2 and TRBJ2-3, reads EAGVAQSPRYKIIEKRQSVAFWCNPISGHATLYWYQQILGQGPKLLIQFQNNGVVDDSQLPKDRFSAERLKGVDSTLKIQPAKLEDSAVYLCASSPTGDGTDTQYFGPGTRLTVL.

This chain links TRBV7-2 with TRBJ2-1; TRBD2 aligns across 7 bases. The germline gives CDR1 SGHTA, CDR2 FQGNSA. The length of the CDR3 is 14 residues. The junction had 6 bases not matched to a gene; V was cut back by 6 bases and J by 4 bases. The CDR3 DNA reads as TGTGCCAGCAGTAAAGCGGGATCTTACAATGAGCAGTTCTTC. Amino acid sequence: CASSKAGSYNEQFF.

The V gene is TRBV29-1, the J gene TRBJ1-1; 8 positions match TRBD1. CDR1 and CDR2 (germline): SQVTM, ANQGSEA. The V and J ends lost 6 bases and 0 bases, in that order; junction bases with no gene match: 9. This CDR3 has 15 amino acids. CDR3 in amino acids: CSVPPGQGMNTEAFF. The CDR3 DNA reads as TGCAGCGTGCCCCCCGGACAGGGCATGAACACTGAAGCTTTCTTT.

The chain couples TRBV10-3 to TRBJ2-3, with D maybe TRBD2 (5 bases). This CDR3 comprises 14 residues. The V and J ends lost 2 bases and 6 bases respectively, with 12 bases between them. CDR1 is ENHRY and CDR2 is SYGVKD in the germline V gene. CDR3 residues: CAISEAQRGDTQYF. DNA of the CDR3: TGTGCCATCAGTGAGGCCCAGAGAGGGGATACGCAGTATTTT.

The genes are TRBV20-1 and TRBJ2-7; D is unclear. Germline-derived CDR1 and CDR2 are DFQATT and SNEGSKA (reference sequence). V dropped 6 bases and J dropped 2 bases, with 8 bases sitting between them. CDR3 length: 11 residues. This CDR3 reads CSAGVTYEQYF. The CDR3 nucleotides read TGCAGTGCCGGAGTTACCTACGAGCAGTACTTC.

The V and J genes are TRBV11-3 and TRBJ2-3, with TRBD2 matching over 8 bases. V shed 3 bases, J shed 1 base, and the junction held 0 bases outside the gene matches. The germline V gene encodes CDR1 SGHNT and CDR2 YENEEA. The CDR3 is 14 amino acids. The CDR3 DNA reads TGTGCCAGCAGCTTCGGGAGGGGCACAGATACGCAGTATTTT. This gives the protein CASSFGRGTDTQYF.

The sample holds a few counts of this clone. V usage is TRBV30 and J usage is TRBJ1-1; D uncertain. V lost 6 bases, J lost 0 bases, and 14 bases lay in between. Germline CDR1 and CDR2: GTSNPN and SVGIG (reference sequence). This CDR3 has 14 residues. The CDR3 sequence: CACPPQSMNTEAFF. Here the CDR3 DNA reads TGTGCCTGCCCCCCCCAGTCCATGAACACTGAAGCTTTCTTT.

The CDR3 DNA reads TGTGCCAGCAGCTTTCCCGGTTCACAGGGAGCGGGGGGCTACACCTTC. Protein: CASSFPGSQGAGGYTF. The V gene is TRBV3-1 (or the pseudogene TRBV3-2), the J gene TRBJ1-2; a possible D gene is TRBD1 (6 bases). CDR3 length equals 16 residues. Trimming took 5 bases from V and 8 from J, leaving 24 bases between them. Germline V gene sequence: CDR1 LGHDT, CDR2 YNNKEL (reference sequence).

V is TRBV6-5 and J is TRBJ2-7, with 8 nucleotides matching TRBD2. Trimming took 6 bases from V and 5 from J; bases not matched to a gene: 9. Germline CDR1 MNHEY, CDR2 SVGAGI. The CDR3 is 14 amino acids. The CDR3 protein is CASRLHSGTNEQYF. CDR3 nucleotides: TGTGCCAGCAGACTTCATAGCGGGACCAACGAGCAGTACTTC.

The J gene is TRBJ1-1, the V gene TRBV10-3; 7 nucleotides agree with TRBD1. This CDR3 has 12 residues. J was trimmed by 10 bases and V by 4 bases; bases with no gene match: 6. Looked up from germline, CDR1 is ENHRY and CDR2 is SYGVKD. CDR3 amino acids: CAISGDRAGAFF. The CDR3 DNA reads as TGTGCCATCAGTGGTGACAGGGCGGGAGCTTTCTTT.

V usage is TRBV6-5 and J usage is TRBJ2-7, with D maybe TRBD1 (6 bases). The CDR3 contains 14 residues. CDR1 and CDR2 (germline): MNHEY, SVGAGI. V was pared by 10 bases and J by 2 bases, with 18 bases between. The DNA of the CDR3 is TGTGCCACCAAGACGGGGACAAACACCTACGAGCAGTACTTC. This gives the protein CATKTGTNTYEQYF.

The rearrangement uses TRBV5-1 and TRBJ2-7; TRBD1 is a possible D gene (6 bases). Trimming shortened V by 2 bases and J by 3 bases, and 15 bases separated the two germline ends. CDR1 is SGHRS, CDR2 YFSETQ, per germline. The length of the CDR3 is 15 residues. The CDR3 sequence is CASSFGVADSYEQYF. The CDR3 nucleotides are TGCGCCAGCAGCTTCGGGGTCGCGGACAGCTACGAGCAGTACTTC.

The chain carries TRBV27 and TRBJ1-1; D uncertain. Trimming cost V 1 base and J 4 bases, with 13 bases left between them. The CDR3 is 15 residues long. The germline gives CDR1 MNHEY, CDR2 SMNVEV (reference sequence). CDR3 protein: CASSLYGQLTTEAFF. In nucleotides, the CDR3 is TGTGCCAGCAGTTTATATGGGCAGCTGACCACTGAAGCTTTCTTT.